Sequencing of this TCR beta chain was carried out in a study of cytotoxic CD8 clonotypes in ibrutinib-treated CLL. For this clone: Its matching antigen is unknown.

Germline lookup yields CDR1 MNHEY and CDR2 SVGAGI. CDR3 length: 16 amino acids. V gave up 3 bases and J gave up 2 bases; unmatched junction bases: 5. Study-wide findings and caveats: Baseline clonality, higher than in age-matched healthy donors, tracked circulating CD8+ T-cell counts.

Sequencing was designed to attain a depth spanning 1 in 200,000 to 1 in 1 million T cells. Libraries were prepared by immunoSEQ multiplex PCR; TCRdb keeps only in-frame clonotypes and omits some of them. The sample has 24,000 or so clones, approximately 71% seen once. The V gene is TRBV6-5, the J gene TRBJ2-2; 8 bases match TRBD1. The source is a human donor with chronic lymphocytic leukemia. This material consisted of PBMCs, taken after 12 months of ibrutinib treatment. The CDR3 is CASSYLRGRNTGELFF. DNA of the CDR3: TGTGCCAGCAGTTATCTCAGGGGGCGCAACACCGGGGAGCTGTTTTTT.